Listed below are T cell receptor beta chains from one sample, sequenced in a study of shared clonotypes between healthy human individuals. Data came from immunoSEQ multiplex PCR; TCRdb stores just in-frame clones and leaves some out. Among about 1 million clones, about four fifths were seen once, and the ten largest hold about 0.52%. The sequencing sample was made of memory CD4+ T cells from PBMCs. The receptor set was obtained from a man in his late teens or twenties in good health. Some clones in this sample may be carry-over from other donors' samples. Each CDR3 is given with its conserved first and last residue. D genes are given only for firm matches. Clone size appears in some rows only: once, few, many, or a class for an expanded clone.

TGCGCCAGCAGCCTTCGGGAACAAGAGACCCAGTACTTC | CASSLREQETQYF | TRBJ2-5 | . | 13 | TRBV4-3 | .
TGTGCCAGCAGTTTGGGCGGACGGGGAGATACGCAGTATTTT | CASSLGGRGDTQYF | TRBJ2-3 | . | 14 | TRBV28 | .
TGTGCCAGCAGTTACTCCCAGGGGGCGTATGAGCAGTTCTTC | CASSYSQGAYEQFF | TRBJ2-1 | . | 14 | TRBV6-6 | TRBD1
TGTGCCAGCAGCTCTGGTGGGACCGCGAGTACTGAAGCTTTCTTT | CASSSGGTASTEAFF | TRBJ1-1 | . | 15 | TRBV5-4 | .
TGCAGCGTTACCACAGGGACTTGGGAGACCCAGTACTTC | CSVTTGTWETQYF | TRBJ2-5 | . | 13 | TRBV29-1 | .
TGTGCCAGCAGCTTTAGGGACCTCGAGCAGTACTTC | CASSFRDLEQYF | TRBJ2-7 | . | 12 | TRBV5-8 | .
TGTGCCAGCAGCCAACTCGGACTAGCGGGGATCAATGAGCAGTTCTTC | CASSQLGLAGINEQFF | TRBJ2-1 | . | 16 | TRBV4-2 | TRBD2
TGTGCCAGCAGCTATGGGACTAGTAGCGAGACCCAGTACTTC | CASSYGTSSETQYF | TRBJ2-5 | . | 14 | TRBV9 | TRBD2
TGTGCCAGCAGCCAAATTCTTCCCTTTGGAAACACTGAAGCTTTCTTT | CASSQILPFGNTEAFF | TRBJ1-1 | . | 16 | TRBV16 | .
TGTGCCAGCAGCCCGAGGCCCTTGGAGACCCAGTACTTC | CASSPRPLETQYF | TRBJ2-5 | . | 13 | TRBV11-2 | .
TGTGCCAGCACATTAGCGGGAGGGCCCCGTTACAATGAGCAGTTCTTC | CASTLAGGPRYNEQFF | TRBJ2-1 | . | 16 | TRBV28 | TRBD2
TGCGCCAGCAGCCTGACCGGTCAGGGGGCGGACGAAAAACTGTTTTTT | CASSLTGQGADEKLFF | TRBJ1-4 | . | 16 | TRBV5-1 | TRBD1
TGTGCCAGCAGTGATCAAGGGGGAACTGGGGAGACCCAGTACTTC | CASSDQGGTGETQYF | TRBJ2-5 | . | 15 | TRBV2 | .
TGCGCCAGCAGCAGCGGGACTAGCGGGGACACAGATACGCAGTATTTT | CASSSGTSGDTDTQYF | TRBJ2-3 | . | 16 | TRBV5-1 | TRBD2
TGTGCCAGCAGCTTACGTCATCTCTCCGATACGCAGTATTTT | CASSLRHLSDTQYF | TRBJ2-3 | once | 14 | TRBV7-3 | .
TGTGCCAGTAGACGGACAGGACCTCAAGAGACCCAGTACTTC | CASRRTGPQETQYF | TRBJ2-5 | few | 14 | TRBV19 | TRBD1
TGTGCCAGCAGCTTAGTACGAGAGACCCAGTACTTC | CASSLVRETQYF | TRBJ2-5 | few | 12 | TRBV7-9 | .
TGTGCCAGCAGCTTAGCGGGACAGCTCAACTATGGCTACACCTTC | CASSLAGQLNYGYTF | TRBJ1-2 | . | 15 | TRBV7-2 | TRBD1
TGTGCCAGCAGCCCCCAACAATCGAACACTGAAGCTTTCTTT | CASSPQQSNTEAFF | TRBJ1-1 | . | 14 | TRBV7-9 | .
TGTGCCAGCAGCTGGGGGGACTTAGGCCAGCCCCAGCATTTT | CASSWGDLGQPQHF | TRBJ1-5 | few | 14 | TRBV28 | .
TGTGCCAGCAGCTTAGAAGGGGGGACGAACACCGGGGAGCTGTTTTTT | CASSLEGGTNTGELFF | TRBJ2-2 | once | 16 | TRBV7-2 | .
TGTGCCATCAGCAGCGTAACGGGCGAGCAGTACTTC | CAISSVTGEQYF | TRBJ2-7 | . | 12 | TRBV10-3 | .
TGCAGCTCTACAGGGCTAGCGGGTAGCACAGATACGCAGTATTTT | CSSTGLAGSTDTQYF | TRBJ2-3 | . | 15 | TRBV29-1 | TRBD2
TGTGCCAGCAGTCGAACAGAGAACACTGAAGCTTTCTTT | CASSRTENTEAFF | TRBJ1-1 | many | 13 | TRBV6-6 | .
TGCGCCAGCAGCTCCCTGCTCGGACAGGGTCAAGAGACCCAGTACTTC | CASSSLLGQGQETQYF | TRBJ2-5 | . | 16 | TRBV5-1 | TRBD1
TGTGCCAGCAGTGCTCCCGGACACGCTCAAGAGACCCAGTACTTC | CASSAPGHAQETQYF | TRBJ2-5 | . | 15 | TRBV6-1 | .
TGTGCCAGCAGCAAAGAGGGGGGAACAGCTTTCTTT | CASSKEGGTAFF | TRBJ1-1 | . | 12 | TRBV11-3 | .
TGCAGTGCCCAAGGAAGGGGCGAGCAGTACTTC | CSAQGRGEQYF | TRBJ2-7 | . | 11 | TRBV20-1 | .
TGTGCCAGCAGGGCGTATGGACAGGGGGCAAAGGAGCAGTACTTC | CASRAYGQGAKEQYF | TRBJ2-7 | . | 15 | TRBV5-6 | TRBD1
TGTGCCACCAGCAGAGACCCGAGCTCCTACAATGAGCAGTTCTTC | CATSRDPSSYNEQFF | TRBJ2-1 | . | 15 | TRBV15 | .
TGTGCCAGCAGTTACTCCTACAATGAGCAGTTCTTC | CASSYSYNEQFF | TRBJ2-1 | few | 12 | TRBV27 | .
TGTGCCAGTAGTCAACAAACGGGGGGGGAAGAGACCCAGTACTTC | CASSQQTGGEETQYF | TRBJ2-5 | . | 15 | TRBV19 | TRBD2
TGTGCCAGCAAGGTCGAAGTGGCAGGGGACGATGGCTACACCTTC | CASKVEVAGDDGYTF | TRBJ1-2 | . | 15 | TRBV2 | .
TGTGCCAGCAGCGCCCATGGCGGCAGTGGGAAGCCCCAGCATTTT | CASSAHGGSGKPQHF | TRBJ1-5 | . | 15 | TRBV9 | .
TGTGCCAGCAGTTACGAGGCAGGCGGTTCGCCCCTCCACTTT | CASSYEAGGSPLHF | TRBJ1-6 | . | 14 | TRBV6-6 | .
TGTGCCAGCAGCCAACCTAACTATGGCTACACCTTC | CASSQPNYGYTF | TRBJ1-2 | . | 12 | TRBV14 | .
TGCGCCAGCAGCCGACTTACTGTAGCGGGACTTATCGATGAGCAGTTCTTC | CASSRLTVAGLIDEQFF | TRBJ2-1 | once | 17 | TRBV4-1 | TRBD2
TGCGCCAGCAGCTTGATGGCAGGCAACACTGAAGCTTTCTTT | CASSLMAGNTEAFF | TRBJ1-1 | . | 14 | TRBV5-1 | .
TGTGCCAGCAGTGACAGGACACCCGTTGGGGAGCTGTTTTTT | CASSDRTPVGELFF | TRBJ2-2 | . | 14 | TRBV2 | .
TGTGCCAGCAGCCCCCGTGCCCTAGGCGGAAAACTGTTTTTT | CASSPRALGGKLFF | TRBJ1-4 | . | 14 | TRBV6-1 | .
TGTGCCAGCAGTGGGGGTAGCAATCAGCCCCAGCATTTT | CASSGGSNQPQHF | TRBJ1-5 | few | 13 | TRBV28 | .
TGTGCCACGGGGGCCAGGGCCCAGTACTTC | CATGARAQYF | TRBJ2-5 | . | 10 | TRBV27 | .
TGTGCCAGCAGCAGAGGGAGAGGTGAGCAGTTCTTC | CASSRGRGEQFF | TRBJ2-1 | many | 12 | TRBV7-3 | .
TGTGCCAGCAGCGTAGGACTAGCGGGAGGGGAAGGCACAGATACGCAGTATTTT | CASSVGLAGGEGTDTQYF | TRBJ2-3 | . | 18 | TRBV9 | TRBD2
TGTGCCAGCAGTCTAGCGGGAGGCACAGATACGCAGTATTTT | CASSLAGGTDTQYF | TRBJ2-3 | . | 14 | TRBV6-5 | TRBD2
TGTGCCAGCAGGGGGACAGCGACTGAAGCTTTCTTT | CASRGTATEAFF | TRBJ1-1 | . | 12 | TRBV28 | TRBD1
TGTGCCAGTAGTGTCAACAGGGGAAACTATGGCTACACCTTC | CASSVNRGNYGYTF | TRBJ1-2 | few | 14 | TRBV19 | TRBD1
TGTGCCAGCTCACCACAGGGGGTAGCTGGGGCCAACGTCCTGACTTTC | CASSPQGVAGANVLTF | TRBJ2-6 | few | 16 | TRBV18 | .
TGTGCCAGCAGCTTATCCGGGGGCTCCTACGAGCAGTACTTC | CASSLSGGSYEQYF | TRBJ2-7 | . | 14 | TRBV5-4 | .
TGTGCCAGCAGCCCCAGGCTGTGGGAGCAGTACTTC | CASSPRLWEQYF | TRBJ2-7 | . | 12 | TRBV28 | .